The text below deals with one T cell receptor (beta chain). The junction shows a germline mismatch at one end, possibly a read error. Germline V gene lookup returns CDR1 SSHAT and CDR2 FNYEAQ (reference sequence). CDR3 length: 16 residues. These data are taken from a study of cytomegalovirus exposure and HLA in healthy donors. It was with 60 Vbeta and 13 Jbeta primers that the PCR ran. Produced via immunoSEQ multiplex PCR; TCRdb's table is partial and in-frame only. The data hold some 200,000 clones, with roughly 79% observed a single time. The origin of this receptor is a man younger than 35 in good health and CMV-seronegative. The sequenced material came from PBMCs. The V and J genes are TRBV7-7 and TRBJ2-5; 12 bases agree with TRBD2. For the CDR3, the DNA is TGTGCTAGCAGCCCTAGACTAGCGGGGGACCAAGAGACCCAGTACTTC. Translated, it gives CASSPRLAGDQETQYF.